This T cell receptor (beta chain) was identified in a study of response to subunit inactivated influenza vaccine (dated by TCRdb to the late 2010s). Some background on the complete study: The study used deep quantitative T cell receptor repertoire profiling to track responses to a trivalent subunit inactivated influenza vaccine. What the study reported, not specific to this receptor: The authors suggested that each seasonal influenza vaccination may recruit only a limited number of new T cells.

With respect to this clonotype: What antigen it recognizes has not been identified. Nothing much larger sits one base from this clone, and base qualities are not available.

CDR1 and CDR2, looked up from the germline V gene (reference sequence), are SGHKS and YYEKEE. Trimmed from V: 4 bases; trimmed from J: 4 bases; junction bases lacking a gene match: 5. From cysteine to phenylalanine, the CDR3 is 14 amino acids long. This entry keeps only the CDR3 DNA: 42 bases, framed from base 1. The library came from RT-PCR. Instrument on record: Illumina HiSeq 2500. The raw public data were reprocessed by TCRdb itself: fastp quality trimming at Q25, MiXCR clonotype calling, in-frame beta chains only. Under each unique CDR3 protein, matching rows form one entry showing the most common genes and DNA. Present in this sample are some 600,000 distinct CDR3 sequences, around 15% of which were seen just once. The biggest ten clones account for 7.5% to 9% of the sample.

In this chain, TRBV5-5 is recombined with TRBJ1-1, and TRBD1 aligns with 9 junction nucleotides. This specimen consisted of PBMCs from blood, obtained roughly 15 days before vaccination. The TCR originated in a man aged 45-65 years who received an inactivated influenza vaccine. Donor details come from another sample of the same person, matched by shared clones. The DNA sequence is as follows: TGTGCCAGCAGCGAACCGACAGGGGGCACTGAAGCTTTCTTT. This is translated as CASSEPTGGTEAFF.